The 21 T cell receptor beta chains presented below share a single source sample, sequenced in a study of shared clonotypes between healthy human individuals. The method was immunoSEQ multiplex PCR; TCRdb's version includes in-frame clones alone and lacks a portion of them. The sample has 550,000 to 800,000 clones; 90% are singletons. Sequenced: memory CD8+ T cells from PBMCs. The sample's subset: CD45RO+ cells pooled with CCR7-negative TemRA cells. The receptors were gathered from a man between 18 and 35 years old in good health. Some clones in this sample may be carry-over from other donors' samples.

This clone was found once. V is TRBV6-5 and J is TRBJ2-3; possible D gene TRBD2, 6 bases. The CDR3 loop spans 13 amino acids. Germline CDR1 and CDR2: MNHEY and SVGAGI. Trimming stripped 5 bases from V and 4 bases from J, with 10 bases between. CDR3 sequence reads: CASSKGLSDTQYF. In DNA form, the CDR3 reads TGTGCCAGCAGTAAGGGACTTTCAGATACGCAGTATTTT.

The rearrangement links TRBV4-3 to TRBJ2-3; D uncertain. Germline V gene data show CDR1 as LGHNA and CDR2 as YSLEER. The CDR3 length is 16 residues. The V and J ends lost 0 bases and 2 bases respectively, with 12 bases between them. CDR3 bases: TGCGCCAGCAGCCAAGACCGGGCTCGGAACACAGATACGCAGTATTTT. Protein: CASSQDRARNTDTQYF.

The chain is built from TRBV30 and TRBJ1-2, with 9 nucleotides matching TRBD1. The CDR3 contains 15 residues. V gave up 3 bases and J gave up 7 bases; unmatched junction bases: 12. Germline CDR1 reads GTSNPN; CDR2 reads SVGIG (reference sequence). The CDR3 region is CAWRLITGGAGGYTF. DNA of the CDR3: TGTGCCTGGAGGCTTATAACAGGGGGCGCAGGTGGCTACACCTTC.

The genes are TRBV27 and TRBJ2-7, with D tentatively TRBD2 (5 bases). CDR1 and CDR2 from the germline V gene are MNHEY and SMNVEV (reference sequence). The CDR3 length is 13 residues. V lost 9 bases and J 2 bases, leaving 14 bases between the germline ends. The chain's CDR3 is CASAPGKTYEQYF. CDR3 DNA: TGTGCCAGTGCTCCCGGGAAGACCTACGAGCAGTACTTC.

The J gene is TRBJ2-2, the V gene TRBV19; 7 positions agree with TRBD2. The V and J ends lost 0 bases and 6 bases, in that order; junction bases with no gene match: 10. From germline, CDR1 is LNHDA and CDR2 SQIVND (reference sequence). The CDR3 is made up of 17 amino acids. This CDR3 reads CASSIDLPAGVAGELFF. The CDR3 DNA is TGTGCCAGTAGTATAGATCTGCCCGCGGGGGTGGCCGGGGAGCTGTTTTTT.

The genes are TRBV19 and TRBJ2-1; weak D call: TRBD1 (5 bases). V was cut by 6 bases and J by 7 bases, with 22 bases left in between. Germline assignment: CDR1 LNHDA and CDR2 SQIVND (reference sequence). The CDR3 sequence is 16 residues long. The CDR3 sequence: CASSDDGSTARNEQFF. The CDR3 DNA reads TGTGCCAGTAGCGACGACGGGTCGACAGCGCGAAATGAGCAGTTCTTC.

The chain combines TRBV28 with TRBJ2-1; TRBD1 matches at 7 bases. This CDR3 is built from 15 residues. Germline assignment: CDR1 MDHEN and CDR2 SYDVKM. With 1 base clipped from V and 5 bases from J, the junction kept 5 bases outside the gene matches. The CDR3 region has the DNA TGTGCCAGCAGTTTATTTGGGACAGTTAACAATGAGCAGTTCTTC. This codes for CASSLFGTVNNEQFF.

This chain's CDR3 is CASSQEGVLYEQYF. As DNA, the CDR3 is TGCGCCAGCAGCCAAGAGGGGGTGCTCTACGAGCAGTACTTC. This rearrangement joins TRBV4-1 to TRBJ2-7; either TRBD1 or TRBD2 may fit D (5 bases each). V was trimmed by 0 bases and J by 3 bases, leaving 9 bases between them. The CDR3 contains 14 residues. CDR1 and CDR2 (germline): MGHRA, YSYEKL.

The V call is TRBV18, the J call TRBJ2-1, with 7 bases matching TRBD2. Germline assignment: CDR1 KGHSH and CDR2 LQKENI. The CDR3 contains 14 residues. Trimming took 2 bases from V and 2 from J; bases not matched to a gene: 0. As DNA, the CDR3 is TGTGCCAGCTCACCAGGACTAGCCTACAATGAGCAGTTCTTC. Translation gives CASSPGLAYNEQFF.

This sequence joins TRBV7-2 and TRBJ2-1; D is perhaps TRBD2 (6 bases). CDR1 and CDR2 from the germline V gene are SGHTA and FQGNSA. The CDR3 has 16 residues. V gave up 6 bases and J gave up 7 bases, with 22 bases separating them. The CDR3 spells CASRLNPGLLGNEQFF. The CDR3 DNA is TGTGCCAGCAGATTGAATCCGGGACTCCTGGGGAATGAGCAGTTCTTC.

The V call is TRBV30, the J call TRBJ2-1, with D unresolved. V lost 0 bases to trimming and J lost 1 base, with 10 bases between them. Looked up from germline, CDR1 is GTSNPN and CDR2 is SVGIG (reference sequence). The CDR3 is 15 amino acids. This CDR3 reads CAWSVYLGSYNEQFF. CDR3 bases: TGTGCCTGGAGTGTATACCTTGGATCCTACAATGAGCAGTTCTTC.

V and J are TRBV27 and TRBJ1-2; the match to TRBD1 covers 9 bases. The CDR3 covers 17 residues. Germline V gives CDR1 MNHEY, CDR2 SMNVEV (reference sequence). V lost 2 bases, J lost 4 bases, and 11 bases stayed unmatched. Here the CDR3 DNA reads TGTGCCAGCAGTTTAGGGGCCGTGGGACAGGGAGGCTATGGCTACACCTTC. Residues: CASSLGAVGQGGYGYTF.

The chain links TRBV30 to TRBJ2-5, with TRBD2 matching 10 bases. The germline gives CDR1 GTSNPN, CDR2 SVGIG (reference sequence). The CDR3 sequence is 15 residues long. With V trimmed by 0 bases and J by 3 bases, 4 bases remained unmatched. The CDR3 DNA is TGTGCCTGGAGTGTAGCTAGCGGGAGCAAAGAGACCCAGTACTTC. Its translation: CAWSVASGSKETQYF.

The genes are TRBV28 and TRBJ2-7; D unclear. The CDR3 totals 12 residues. V gave up 8 bases and J gave up 2 bases, with 10 bases separating them. Germline values: CDR1 MDHEN, CDR2 SYDVKM. This CDR3 is CASALATYEQYF. The CDR3 region has the DNA TGTGCCAGCGCGCTGGCTACCTACGAGCAGTACTTC.

In this sample, this clone turned up once. The chain is built from TRBV15 and TRBJ2-7; possible D gene TRBD1, 6 bases. With 3 bases removed from V and 4 bases from J, the gap between germline ends came to 19 bases. Germline V gene sequence: CDR1 LNHNV, CDR2 YYDKDF (reference sequence). The CDR3 runs 16 residues. The CDR3: CATSSSGARTSYEQYF. In DNA form, the CDR3 reads TGTGCCACCAGCAGCTCAGGGGCCCGGACTTCATACGAGCAGTACTTC.

V usage is TRBV9 and J usage is TRBJ1-4; 7 bases are a match to TRBD1. The germline gives CDR1 SGDLS, CDR2 YYNGEE. The CDR3 extends over 16 amino acids. V dropped 2 bases and J dropped 6; count of bases not matched to a gene: 10. CDR3 coding DNA: TGTGCCAGCAGCGTTGGAGGGGGCGCGGGATATGAAAAACTGTTTTTT. Protein sequence: CASSVGGGAGYEKLFF.

The chain carries TRBV9 and TRBJ2-7; no clear D gene. In germline, CDR1 is SGDLS, CDR2 YYNGEE. The CDR3 runs to 15 residues. V was shortened by 3 bases and J by 1 base, with 14 bases between the two germline ends. CDR3 in amino acids: CASSAGLAVSYEQYF. CDR3 nucleotide sequence: TGTGCCAGCAGCGCAGGTCTCGCGGTTTCCTACGAGCAGTACTTC.

V and J are TRBV6-5 and TRBJ1-2; D is uncertain. The CDR3 consists of 15 residues. Trimming pared 6 bases from V and 3 bases from J, leaving 17 bases between. The germline V gene encodes CDR1 MNHEY and CDR2 SVGAGI. The CDR3 spells CASSPPRADHYGYTF. In DNA form, the CDR3 reads TGTGCCAGCAGCCCTCCCCGGGCGGACCACTATGGCTACACCTTC.

The chain carries TRBV6-1 and TRBJ1-5; 7 bases align to TRBD1. J gave up 0 bases and V 8 bases, and 7 bases lay outside the gene matches. The CDR3 runs 15 residues. CDR1 is MNHNS and CDR2 is SASEGT in the germline V gene. CDR3 in amino acids: CASWAGQYSNQPQHF. CDR3 nucleotides: TGTGCCAGCTGGGCGGGACAGTATAGCAATCAGCCCCAGCATTTT.

The gene calls are TRBV27 and TRBJ2-7; 7 bases line up with TRBD2. The J segment lost 3 bases and the V segment lost 5 bases, leaving 10 bases of the junction unmatched. CDR3 length equals 15 residues. The V gene's germline CDR1 is MNHEY and CDR2 SMNVEV (reference sequence). The CDR3 DNA is TGTGCCAGCAGTCGGGGGGAGGGACTCCTCTACGAGCAGTACTTC. It specifies CASSRGEGLLYEQYF.

This clone was found once. The rearrangement links TRBV7-8 to TRBJ2-7; D gene unclear. Germline-derived CDR1 and CDR2 are SGHVS and FQNEAQ. Trimming took off 1 base at V and 6 bases at J, with 10 bases between the two ends. The CDR3 is made up of 13 amino acids. The DNA for the CDR3 is TGTGCCAGCAGCTTAGTTTCTCCCCTCGAGCAGTACTTC. Encoded protein: CASSLVSPLEQYF. Full variable domain (missing parts from reference TRBV7-8 and TRBJ2-7): GAGVSQSPRYKVAKRGQDVALRCDPISGHVSLFWYQQALGQGPEFLTYFQNEAQLDKSGLPSDRFFAERPEGSVSTLKIQRTQQEDSAVYLCASSLVSPLEQYFGPGTRLTVT.